One and the same sample provided the 8 T cell receptor beta chains below, sequenced in a study of blood T cell repertoires in COVID-19. Sequenced by immunoSEQ multiplex PCR; TCRdb stores in-frame clones only, minus some. The sample gives over 400,000 clones, 70% to 90% of which show up once; roughly 3.1% is in the top ten. The specimen sequenced was peripheral blood. These receptors were taken from a human donor in a cohort sampled during active COVID-19.

The V gene is TRBV2, the J gene TRBJ2-5, with 9 bases fitting TRBD2. The CDR3 loop spans 15 amino acids. Germline trimming cut 8 bases from V and 4 bases from J; bases unmatched to any gene: 11. Germline loops: CDR1 SNHLY, CDR2 FYNNEI. The chain's CDR3 is CASGLAGNVAETQYF. CDR3 nucleotide sequence: TGTGCCAGCGGGCTAGCGGGGAACGTGGCAGAGACCCAGTACTTC.

This chain links TRBV27 with TRBJ2-2, with TRBD1 as a possible D gene (5 bases). The CDR3 sequence is 16 residues long. V was clipped by 6 bases and J by 0 bases, with 14 bases between them. CDR1 is MNHEY, CDR2 SMNVEV, per germline (reference sequence). CDR3 region: CASSYDSSPNTGELFF. The CDR3, as DNA: TGTGCCAGCAGCTACGACAGTAGCCCGAACACCGGGGAGCTGTTTTTT.

The rearrangement joins TRBV9 to TRBJ1-2; a possible D gene is TRBD1 (6 bases). V shed 2 bases and J shed 4 bases, with 15 bases lying between them. CDR3 length: 15 amino acids. The germline V gene has CDR1 SGDLS and CDR2 YYNGEE. CDR3 DNA sequence: TGTGCCAGCAGCGTGCCCGGGACACCTATCTATGGCTACACCTTC. It codes for CASSVPGTPIYGYTF. Based on the CDR3 plus reference TRBV9 and TRBJ1-2, the full variable domain is DSGVTQTPKHLITATGQRVTLRCSPRSGDLSVYWYQQSLDQGLQFLIQYYNGEERAKGNILERFSAQQFPDLHSELNLSSLELGDSALYFCASSVPGTPIYGYTFGSGTRLTVV.

The rearrangement joins TRBV29-1 to TRBJ1-1; the D gene is possibly TRBD1 (5 bases). Germline V CDR1 and CDR2: SQVTM, ANQGSEA. The CDR3 has 13 residues. The germline V and J ends were trimmed by 2 bases and 0 bases, with 7 bases remaining between them. The CDR3 sequence: CSVERQLNTEAFF. CDR3 in DNA: TGCAGCGTTGAAAGACAGCTGAACACTGAAGCTTTCTTT.

The CDR3 DNA reads TGTGCCAGCTCACCAGAACAGGGACAGTCAACTAATGAAAAACTGTTTTTT. Amino acids: CASSPEQGQSTNEKLFF. The chain uses TRBV18 and TRBJ1-4; TRBD1 agrees at 7 bases. Germline assignment: CDR1 KGHSH and CDR2 LQKENI. The CDR3 loop spans 17 amino acids. Trimming removed 2 bases from V and 0 bases from J; junction bases left unmatched: 6.

The chain employs TRBV7-8 and TRBJ1-5; D ambiguous. The V and J ends lost 1 base and 0 bases respectively, with 13 bases between them. Per germline, CDR1 SGHVS and CDR2 FQNEAQ. This CDR3 contains 17 residues. In DNA, the CDR3 is TGTGCCAGCAGCTTAGGCCCCGACATCTATAGCAATCAGCCCCAGCATTTT. This codes for CASSLGPDIYSNQPQHF.

This clone showed up just a few times. This sample includes further DNA sequences coding for the same CDR3. The rearrangement links TRBV28 to TRBJ1-1; weak D call: TRBD1 (5 bases). With 6 bases removed from V and 0 bases from J, the gap between germline ends came to 11 bases. Germline V lookup: CDR1 MDHEN, CDR2 SYDVKM. The CDR3 runs to 14 residues. The CDR3 DNA reads as TGTGCCAGCAGGACCGGGGGGATGAACACTGAAGCTTTCTTT. Translation gives CASRTGGMNTEAFF.

The chain combines TRBV27 with TRBJ2-7; 9 nucleotides match TRBD1. From germline, CDR1 is MNHEY and CDR2 SMNVEV (reference sequence). The CDR3 length is 15 residues. J was trimmed by 3 bases and V by 1 base; bases with no gene match: 4. The CDR3 reads CASSLLGQGHYEQYF. The CDR3 DNA follows: TGTGCCAGCAGTTTATTGGGACAGGGTCACTACGAGCAGTACTTC.